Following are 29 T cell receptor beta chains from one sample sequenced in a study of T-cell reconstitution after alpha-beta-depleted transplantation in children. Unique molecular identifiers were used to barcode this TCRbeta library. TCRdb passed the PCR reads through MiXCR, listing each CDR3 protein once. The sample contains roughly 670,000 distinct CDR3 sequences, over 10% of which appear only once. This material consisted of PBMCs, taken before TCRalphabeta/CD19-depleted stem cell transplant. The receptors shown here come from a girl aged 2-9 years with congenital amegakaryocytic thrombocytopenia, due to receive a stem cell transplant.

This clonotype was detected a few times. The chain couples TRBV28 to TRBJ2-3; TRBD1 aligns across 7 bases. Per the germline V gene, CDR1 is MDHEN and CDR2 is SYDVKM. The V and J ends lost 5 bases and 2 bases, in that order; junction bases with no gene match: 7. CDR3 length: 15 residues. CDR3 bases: TGTGCCAGCAGTCCCCCGACAGGGACCACAGATACGCAGTATTTT. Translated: CASSPPTGTTDTQYF.

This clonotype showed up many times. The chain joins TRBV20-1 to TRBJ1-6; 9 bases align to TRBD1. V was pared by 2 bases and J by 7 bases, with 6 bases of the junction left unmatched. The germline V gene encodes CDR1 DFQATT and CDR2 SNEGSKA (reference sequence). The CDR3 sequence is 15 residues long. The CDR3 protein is CSARIPGQGNSPLHF. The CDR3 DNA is TGCAGTGCTAGAATTCCGGGACAGGGAAATTCACCCCTCCACTTT.

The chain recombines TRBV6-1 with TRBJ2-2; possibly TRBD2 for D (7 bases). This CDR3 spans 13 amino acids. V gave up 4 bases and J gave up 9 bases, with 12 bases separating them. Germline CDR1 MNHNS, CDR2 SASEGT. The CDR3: CASSARGARELFF. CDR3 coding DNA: TGTGCCAGCAGTGCCCGGGGGGCCCGGGAGCTGTTTTTT.

The CDR3 DNA reads as TGCGCCAGCAGCTTTCGGGGGGATGCGAACATTCAGTACTTC. It is translated as CASSFRGDANIQYF. The chain combines TRBV5-1 with TRBJ2-4, with 7 bases matching TRBD2. With 2 bases clipped from V and 7 bases from J, the junction kept 6 bases outside the gene matches. This CDR3 spans 14 amino acids. The germline CDR1 and CDR2 sequences are SGHRS and YFSETQ.

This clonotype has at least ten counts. Here the CDR3 DNA reads TGTGCCAGCAGACGAAACCCAGGGGGCTTATACAATGAGCAGTTCTTC. Protein product: CASRRNPGGLYNEQFF. J is TRBJ2-1 and V is TRBV28; TRBD1 agrees at 8 bases. With 6 bases clipped from V and 4 bases from J, the junction kept 11 bases outside the gene matches. CDR3 length: 16 residues. CDR1 is MDHEN, CDR2 SYDVKM, per germline.

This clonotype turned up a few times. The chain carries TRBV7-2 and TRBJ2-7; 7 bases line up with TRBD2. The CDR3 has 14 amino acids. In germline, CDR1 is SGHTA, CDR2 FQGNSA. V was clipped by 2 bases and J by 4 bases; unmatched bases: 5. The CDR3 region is CASSLRTSTYEQYF. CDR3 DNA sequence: TGTGCCAGCAGCTTAAGGACTAGTACTTACGAGCAGTACTTC.

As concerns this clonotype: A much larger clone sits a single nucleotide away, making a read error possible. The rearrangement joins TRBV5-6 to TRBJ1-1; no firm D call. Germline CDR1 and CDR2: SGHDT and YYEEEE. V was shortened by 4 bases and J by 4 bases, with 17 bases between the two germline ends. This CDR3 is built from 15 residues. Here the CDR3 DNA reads TGTGCCAGCAGCAACCTAGCGGGAGAGAGCACTGAAGCTTTCTTT. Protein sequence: CASSNLAGESTEAFF.

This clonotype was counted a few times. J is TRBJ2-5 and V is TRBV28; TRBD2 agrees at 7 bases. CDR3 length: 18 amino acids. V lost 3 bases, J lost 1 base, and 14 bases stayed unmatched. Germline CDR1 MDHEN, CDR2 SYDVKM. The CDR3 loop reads CASSLDLLAASTQETQYF. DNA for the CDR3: TGTGCCAGCAGTTTGGATTTGCTAGCGGCCTCAACCCAAGAGACCCAGTACTTC.

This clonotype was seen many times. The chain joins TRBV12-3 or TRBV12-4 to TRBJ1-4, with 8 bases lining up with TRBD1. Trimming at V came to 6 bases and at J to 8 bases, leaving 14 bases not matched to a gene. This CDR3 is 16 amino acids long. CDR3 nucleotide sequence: TGTGCCAGCAGCTACCCTACAGGGGGTGGTCGGGAAAAACTGTTTTTT. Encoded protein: CASSYPTGGGREKLFF.

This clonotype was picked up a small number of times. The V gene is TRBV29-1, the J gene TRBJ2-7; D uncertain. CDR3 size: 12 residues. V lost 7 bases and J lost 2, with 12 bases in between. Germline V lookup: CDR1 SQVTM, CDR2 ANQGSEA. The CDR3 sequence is CSAAHSPYEQYF. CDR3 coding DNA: TGCAGCGCTGCCCACAGTCCCTACGAGCAGTACTTC.

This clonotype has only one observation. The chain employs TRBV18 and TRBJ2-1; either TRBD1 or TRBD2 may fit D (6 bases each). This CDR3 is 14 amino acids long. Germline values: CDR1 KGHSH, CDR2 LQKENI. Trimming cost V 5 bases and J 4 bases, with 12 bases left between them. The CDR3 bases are TGTGCCAGCTCATGGGGGGCAGGGTACAATGAGCAGTTCTTC. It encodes CASSWGAGYNEQFF.

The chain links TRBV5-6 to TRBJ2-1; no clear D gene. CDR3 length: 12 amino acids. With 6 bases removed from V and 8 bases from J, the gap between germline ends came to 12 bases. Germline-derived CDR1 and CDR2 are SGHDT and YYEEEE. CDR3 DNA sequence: TGTGCCAGCACCAGCCTCTCTCATGAGCAGTTCTTC. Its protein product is CASTSLSHEQFF.

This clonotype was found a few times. The CDR3 bases are TGTGCCACCAGTCGCGGGTCACCCTACGAGCAGTACTTC. Protein: CATSRGSPYEQYF. The V call is TRBV24-1, the J call TRBJ2-7; D may be TRBD2 (5 bases). This CDR3 region has 13 residues. Germline V lookup: CDR1 KGHDR, CDR2 SFDVKD. V lost 6 bases and J 2 bases, leaving 10 bases between the germline ends.

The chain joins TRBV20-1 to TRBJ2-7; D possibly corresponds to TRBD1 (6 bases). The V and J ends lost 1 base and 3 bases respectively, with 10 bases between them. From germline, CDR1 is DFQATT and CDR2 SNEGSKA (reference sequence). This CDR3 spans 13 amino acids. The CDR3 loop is CSARAQGLYEQYF. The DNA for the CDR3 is TGCAGTGCTAGAGCACAGGGTCTCTACGAGCAGTACTTC.

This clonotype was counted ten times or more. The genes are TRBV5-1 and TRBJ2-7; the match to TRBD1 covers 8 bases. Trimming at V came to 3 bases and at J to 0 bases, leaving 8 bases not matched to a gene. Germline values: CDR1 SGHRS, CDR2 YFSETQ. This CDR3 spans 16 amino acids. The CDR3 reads CASSWDSGQASYEQYF. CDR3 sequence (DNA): TGCGCCAGCAGCTGGGACTCGGGACAGGCCTCCTACGAGCAGTACTTC.

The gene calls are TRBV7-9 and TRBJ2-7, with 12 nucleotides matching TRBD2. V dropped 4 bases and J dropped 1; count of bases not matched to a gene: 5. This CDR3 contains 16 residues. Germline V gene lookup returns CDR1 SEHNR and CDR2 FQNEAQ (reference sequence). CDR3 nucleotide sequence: TGTGCCAGCAGCTCCGCGACTAGCGGGAGTTCCTACGAGCAGTACTTC. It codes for CASSSATSGSSYEQYF. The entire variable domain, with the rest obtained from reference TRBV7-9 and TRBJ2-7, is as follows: DTGVSQNPRHKITKRGQNVTFRCDPISEHNRLYWYRQTLGQGPEFLTYFQNEAQLEKSRLLSDRFSAERPKGSFSTLEIQRTEQGDSAMYLCASSSATSGSSYEQYFGPGTRLTVT.

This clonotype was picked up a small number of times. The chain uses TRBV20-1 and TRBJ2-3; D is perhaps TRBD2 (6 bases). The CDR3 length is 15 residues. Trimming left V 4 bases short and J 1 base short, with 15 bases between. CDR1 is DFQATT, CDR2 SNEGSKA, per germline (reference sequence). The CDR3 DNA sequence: TGCAGTGCTATGGTTGGCGGCGGGGGCACAGATACGCAGTATTTT. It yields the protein CSAMVGGGGTDTQYF.

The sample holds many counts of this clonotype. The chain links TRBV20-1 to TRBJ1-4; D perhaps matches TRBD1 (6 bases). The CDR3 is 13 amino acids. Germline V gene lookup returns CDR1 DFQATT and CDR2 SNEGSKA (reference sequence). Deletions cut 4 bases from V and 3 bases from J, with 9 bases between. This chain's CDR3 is CSATGVPNEKLFF. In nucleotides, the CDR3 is TGCAGTGCTACAGGGGTTCCTAATGAAAAACTGTTTTTT.

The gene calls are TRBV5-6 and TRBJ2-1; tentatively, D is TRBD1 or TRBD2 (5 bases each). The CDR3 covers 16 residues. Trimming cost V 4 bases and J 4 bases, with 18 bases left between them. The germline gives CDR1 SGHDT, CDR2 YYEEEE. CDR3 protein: CASSAGGLVRYNEQFF. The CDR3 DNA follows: TGTGCCAGCAGCGCTGGGGGATTGGTTCGGTACAATGAGCAGTTCTTC.

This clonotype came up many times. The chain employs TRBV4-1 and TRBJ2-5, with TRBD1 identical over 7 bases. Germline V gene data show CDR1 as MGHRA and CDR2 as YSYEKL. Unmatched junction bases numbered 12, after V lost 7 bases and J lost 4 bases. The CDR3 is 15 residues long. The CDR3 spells CASTKPNDRAETQYF. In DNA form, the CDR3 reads TGCGCCAGCACTAAACCAAATGACAGGGCAGAGACCCAGTACTTC.

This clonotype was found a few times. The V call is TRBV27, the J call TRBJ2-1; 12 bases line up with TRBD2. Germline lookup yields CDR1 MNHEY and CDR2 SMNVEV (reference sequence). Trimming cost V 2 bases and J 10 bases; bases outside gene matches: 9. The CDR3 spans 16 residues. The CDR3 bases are TGTGCCAGCAGTTTAGGGACTAGCGGGCGAGGGGGGGAGCAGTTCTTC. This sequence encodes CASSLGTSGRGGEQFF.

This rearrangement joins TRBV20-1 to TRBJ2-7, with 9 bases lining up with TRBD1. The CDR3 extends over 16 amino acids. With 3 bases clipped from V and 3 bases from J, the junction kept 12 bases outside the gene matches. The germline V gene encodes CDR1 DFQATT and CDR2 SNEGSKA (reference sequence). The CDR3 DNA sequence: TGCAGTGCTAGCCTCGCCCTGGACAGGGGATACTACGAGCAGTACTTC. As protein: CSASLALDRGYYEQYF.

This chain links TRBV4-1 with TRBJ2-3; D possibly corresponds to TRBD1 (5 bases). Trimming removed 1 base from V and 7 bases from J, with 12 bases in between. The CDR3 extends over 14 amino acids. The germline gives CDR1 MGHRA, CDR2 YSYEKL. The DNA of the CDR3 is TGCGCCAGCAGCCAAGTCCAGGGCGGCTATACGCAGTATTTT. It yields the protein CASSQVQGGYTQYF.

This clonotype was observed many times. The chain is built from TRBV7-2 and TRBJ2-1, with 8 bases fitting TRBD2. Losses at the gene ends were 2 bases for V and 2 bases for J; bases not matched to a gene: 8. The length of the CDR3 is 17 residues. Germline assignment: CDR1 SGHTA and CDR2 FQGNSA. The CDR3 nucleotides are TGTGCCAGCAGCTTATTCTTCCAAGCGGGAGCCTACAATGAGCAGTTCTTC. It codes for CASSLFFQAGAYNEQFF.

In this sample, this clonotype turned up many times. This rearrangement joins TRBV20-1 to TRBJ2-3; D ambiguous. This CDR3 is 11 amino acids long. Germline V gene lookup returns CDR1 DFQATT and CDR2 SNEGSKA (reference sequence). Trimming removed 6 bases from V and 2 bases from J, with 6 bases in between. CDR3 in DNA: TGCAGTGCGAAGGTCACAGATACGCAGTATTTT. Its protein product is CSAKVTDTQYF.

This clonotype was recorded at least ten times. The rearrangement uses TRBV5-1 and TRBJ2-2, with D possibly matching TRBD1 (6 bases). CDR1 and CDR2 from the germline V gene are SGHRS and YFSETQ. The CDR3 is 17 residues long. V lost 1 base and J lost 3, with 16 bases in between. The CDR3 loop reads CASSLNRDHRDTGELFF. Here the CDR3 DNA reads TGCGCCAGCAGCTTGAATCGGGACCACAGGGACACCGGGGAGCTGTTTTTT.

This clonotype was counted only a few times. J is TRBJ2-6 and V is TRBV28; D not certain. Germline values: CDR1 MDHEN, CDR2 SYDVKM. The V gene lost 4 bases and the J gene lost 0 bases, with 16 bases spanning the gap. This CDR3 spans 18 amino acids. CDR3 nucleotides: TGTGCCAGCAGTTGGCGGCGAGTCGGATACTCTGGGGCCAACGTCCTGACTTTC. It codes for CASSWRRVGYSGANVLTF.

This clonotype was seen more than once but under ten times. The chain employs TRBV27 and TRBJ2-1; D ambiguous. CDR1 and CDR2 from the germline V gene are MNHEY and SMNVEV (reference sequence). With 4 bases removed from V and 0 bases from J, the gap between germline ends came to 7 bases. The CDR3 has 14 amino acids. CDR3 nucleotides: TGTGCCAGCAGTTGGTTGATCTCCTACAATGAGCAGTTCTTC. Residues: CASSWLISYNEQFF.

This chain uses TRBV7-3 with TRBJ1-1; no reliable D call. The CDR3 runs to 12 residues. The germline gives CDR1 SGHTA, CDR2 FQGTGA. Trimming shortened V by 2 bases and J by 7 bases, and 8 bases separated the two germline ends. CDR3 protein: CASSLEGGEAFF. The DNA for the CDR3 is TGTGCCAGCAGCTTAGAGGGAGGTGAAGCTTTCTTT.